The present T cell receptor beta chain was sequenced within a study of cytomegalovirus exposure and HLA in healthy donors. The PCR used 60 Vbeta and 13 Jbeta primers. TCRdb's table, derived via immunoSEQ multiplex PCR, lists solely in-frame clones and lacks some. The sample shows more than 100,000 clones, about 74% of them seen only once. Germline V CDR1 and CDR2: SGDLS, YYNGEE. V was pared by 0 bases and J by 5 bases, with 17 bases of the junction left unmatched. The CDR3 runs to 19 residues. Material for sequencing was PBMCs. The clonotype comes from a woman aged 40-49 years in good health and CMV-seropositive. The gene calls are TRBV9 and TRBJ2-5; 9 nucleotides line up with TRBD2. Here the CDR3 DNA reads TGTGCCAGCAGCGTAGGTGGTAGGGCAGGCGGGGGGGCCCCGGAGACCCAGTACTTC. Amino acids: CASSVGGRAGGGAPETQYF.